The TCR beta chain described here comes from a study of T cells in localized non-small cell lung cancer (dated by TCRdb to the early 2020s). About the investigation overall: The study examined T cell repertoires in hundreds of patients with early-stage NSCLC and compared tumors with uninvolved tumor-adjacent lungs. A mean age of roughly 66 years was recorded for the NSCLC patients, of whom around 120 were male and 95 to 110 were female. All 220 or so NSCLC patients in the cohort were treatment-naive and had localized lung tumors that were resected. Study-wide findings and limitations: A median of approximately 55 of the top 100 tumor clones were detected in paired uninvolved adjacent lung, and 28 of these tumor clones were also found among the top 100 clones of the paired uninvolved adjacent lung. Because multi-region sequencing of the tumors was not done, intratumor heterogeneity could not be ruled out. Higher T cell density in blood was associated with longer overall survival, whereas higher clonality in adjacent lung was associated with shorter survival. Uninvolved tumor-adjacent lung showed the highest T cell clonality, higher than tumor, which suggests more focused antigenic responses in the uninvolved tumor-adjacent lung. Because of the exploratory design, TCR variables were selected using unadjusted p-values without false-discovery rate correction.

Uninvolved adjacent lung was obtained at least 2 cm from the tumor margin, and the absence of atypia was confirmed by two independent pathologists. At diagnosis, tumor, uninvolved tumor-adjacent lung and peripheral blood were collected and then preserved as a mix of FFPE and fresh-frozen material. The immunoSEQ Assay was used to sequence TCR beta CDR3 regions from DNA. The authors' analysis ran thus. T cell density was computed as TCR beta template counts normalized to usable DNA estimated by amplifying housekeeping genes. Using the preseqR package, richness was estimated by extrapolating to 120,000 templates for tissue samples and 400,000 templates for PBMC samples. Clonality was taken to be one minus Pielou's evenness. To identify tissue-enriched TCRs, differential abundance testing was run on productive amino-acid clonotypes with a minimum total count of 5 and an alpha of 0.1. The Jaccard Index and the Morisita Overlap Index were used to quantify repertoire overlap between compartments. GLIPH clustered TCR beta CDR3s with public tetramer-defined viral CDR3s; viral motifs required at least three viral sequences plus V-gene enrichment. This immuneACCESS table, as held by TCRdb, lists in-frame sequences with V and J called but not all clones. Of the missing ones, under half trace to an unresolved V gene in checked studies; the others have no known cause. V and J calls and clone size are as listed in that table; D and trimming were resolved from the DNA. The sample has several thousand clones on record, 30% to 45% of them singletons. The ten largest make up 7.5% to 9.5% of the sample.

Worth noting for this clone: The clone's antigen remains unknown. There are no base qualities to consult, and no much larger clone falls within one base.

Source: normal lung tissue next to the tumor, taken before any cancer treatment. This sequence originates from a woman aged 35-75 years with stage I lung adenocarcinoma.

The CDR3 is CASSPYSNTGELFF. The DNA sequence is TGTGCCAGCAGCCCCTACTCAAACACCGGGGAGCTGTTTTTT. The sequence links TRBV11-3 to TRBJ2-2; a confident D gene designation cannot be given. V was cut back by 5 bases and J by 2 bases, leaving a gap of 9 bases between them. From the germline V gene, CDR1 is SGHNT and CDR2 is YENEEA. The CDR3 holds 14 amino acids from the cysteine to the phenylalanine. Only CDR3 DNA is held: 42 bases, read in frame from base 1.